This T cell receptor (beta chain) was profiled in a study of immune evolution from preneoplasia to lung adenocarcinoma. Turning to the study itself: HLA loss of heterozygosity: about 7% AIS, about 15% MIA, about 35% ADC, none AAH.

Sequenced by immunoSEQ multiplex PCR; TCRdb stores in-frame clones only, minus some. This table has more than 9,000 clones, 75% to 85% appearing once. Each case's diagnosis was confirmed by two pathologists on H&E. General observations from the study: Later-stage lesions seemingly showed higher T cell density and diversity than normal lung.

From germline, CDR1 is SGDLS and CDR2 YYNGEE. This CDR3 contains 14 residues. V lost 3 bases and J 0 bases, leaving 7 bases between the germline ends. This clone has just a few counts. Its antigen remains unidentified. The rearrangement joins TRBV9 to TRBJ1-3; possible D gene TRBD1, 6 bases. The sequence derives from a person aged 65 to 79 with lung adenocarcinoma. Sequencing used FFPE minimally invasive lung adenocarcinoma tissue. The CDR3 DNA reads TGTGCCAGCAGCGCGGACAGCTCTGGAAACACCATATATTTT. It yields the protein CASSADSSGNTIYF. The full variable domain, completed using reference TRBV9 and TRBJ1-3, is DSGVTQTPKHLITATGQRVTLRCSPRSGDLSVYWYQQSLDQGLQFLIQYYNGEERAKGNILERFSAQQFPDLHSELNLSSLELGDSALYFCASSADSSGNTIYFGEGSWLTVV.